These T cell receptor beta chains were read from a single sample in a study of blood T cell repertoires in COVID-19. TCRdb's table, derived via immunoSEQ multiplex PCR, lists solely in-frame clones and lacks some. There are 250,000 to 300,000 clones in the sample; 85% to 90% occur only once, and around 2% lies in the top ten. The specimen was PBMCs or T cells enriched from blood (not recorded which). Receptors were obtained from a woman aged 60-75 years in a cohort exposed to, infected with or recovered from COVID-19 (not recorded which). The CDR3 runs from the conserved cysteine through the conserved F or W. Each record gives: D gene, V gene, clone size, J gene, CDR3 protein. D genes are given only for firm matches. The size of a clone is reported for some rows only, either as once, few or many, or as a class for expanded clones.

d_call: TRBD2
v_call: TRBV4-1
clone_size: .
j_call: TRBJ2-5
cdr3_aa: CASSQGAGTSGSSYETQYF

d_call: TRBD1
v_call: TRBV28
clone_size: .
j_call: TRBJ2-7
cdr3_aa: CASRQGSTYEQYF

d_call: .
v_call: TRBV5-1
clone_size: .
j_call: TRBJ1-2
cdr3_aa: CASSLDGTYGYTF

d_call: TRBD1
v_call: TRBV6-5
clone_size: .
j_call: TRBJ1-6
cdr3_aa: CASSGWDRIEPLHF

d_call: .
v_call: TRBV5-4
clone_size: .
j_call: TRBJ2-1
cdr3_aa: CASSFTPSSYNEQFF

d_call: TRBD1
v_call: TRBV7-2
clone_size: .
j_call: TRBJ1-2
cdr3_aa: CASSFDRETGGYTF

d_call: TRBD2
v_call: TRBV7-8
clone_size: .
j_call: TRBJ2-1
cdr3_aa: CASSPGLAVNYNEQFF

d_call: .
v_call: TRBV29-1
clone_size: .
j_call: TRBJ1-5
cdr3_aa: CSVMTQGSNQPQHF

d_call: .
v_call: TRBV11-2
clone_size: .
j_call: TRBJ1-6
cdr3_aa: CASSQHRERIRSPLHF

d_call: .
v_call: TRBV5-1
clone_size: .
j_call: TRBJ2-3
cdr3_aa: CASSALSRSEQYF

d_call: .
v_call: TRBV18
clone_size: .
j_call: TRBJ2-7
cdr3_aa: CASSPGGAVYEQYF

d_call: .
v_call: TRBV5-1
clone_size: .
j_call: TRBJ1-1
cdr3_aa: CASSLQSTAYTEAFF

d_call: .
v_call: TRBV28
clone_size: few
j_call: TRBJ1-5
cdr3_aa: CASSSNRYGNQPQHF

d_call: .
v_call: TRBV27
clone_size: .
j_call: TRBJ2-5
cdr3_aa: CASRSYRGGRETQYF

d_call: .
v_call: TRBV19
clone_size: .
j_call: TRBJ2-3
cdr3_aa: CASRTPASADTQYF

d_call: .
v_call: TRBV30
clone_size: .
j_call: TRBJ2-1
cdr3_aa: CAWRQTGSGNEQFF

d_call: .
v_call: TRBV7-9
clone_size: .
j_call: TRBJ2-2
cdr3_aa: CASSWTGGSTGELFF

d_call: .
v_call: TRBV9
clone_size: .
j_call: TRBJ1-2
cdr3_aa: CASSVGGYGYTF

d_call: TRBD1
v_call: TRBV5-1
clone_size: .
j_call: TRBJ2-1
cdr3_aa: CASSLEGQDYNEQFF

d_call: .
v_call: TRBV19
clone_size: .
j_call: TRBJ1-4
cdr3_aa: CASADSPLEKLFF

d_call: TRBD1
v_call: TRBV13
clone_size: .
j_call: TRBJ1-3
cdr3_aa: CASSLGGQVAGNTIYF

d_call: TRBD1
v_call: TRBV30
clone_size: .
j_call: TRBJ1-2
cdr3_aa: CAWSPRGLRGYTF

d_call: TRBD2
v_call: TRBV7-9
clone_size: .
j_call: TRBJ2-2
cdr3_aa: CASSLASGSTTGELFF

d_call: .
v_call: TRBV5-1
clone_size: .
j_call: TRBJ2-7
cdr3_aa: CASSLESLASYEQYF

d_call: TRBD2
v_call: TRBV5-4
clone_size: .
j_call: TRBJ2-1
cdr3_aa: CASSLGLAVDYNEQFF

d_call: TRBD2
v_call: TRBV29-1
clone_size: .
j_call: TRBJ2-3
cdr3_aa: CSAMGLAASADTQYF

d_call: TRBD1
v_call: TRBV28
clone_size: .
j_call: TRBJ2-3
cdr3_aa: CASSAPGQVLADTQYF

d_call: .
v_call: TRBV19
clone_size: .
j_call: TRBJ1-2
cdr3_aa: CASSTGGYGYTF

d_call: .
v_call: TRBV18
clone_size: .
j_call: TRBJ1-1
cdr3_aa: CASSYGANTEAFF

d_call: .
v_call: TRBV7-2
clone_size: .
j_call: TRBJ1-2
cdr3_aa: CASSLEAGLAGYGYTF

d_call: .
v_call: TRBV2
clone_size: .
j_call: TRBJ2-1
cdr3_aa: CASSESARTYNEQFF

d_call: TRBD2
v_call: TRBV19
clone_size: .
j_call: TRBJ2-1
cdr3_aa: CASSIASGGPYNEQFF

d_call: .
v_call: TRBV5-1
clone_size: .
j_call: TRBJ2-7
cdr3_aa: CASSSLGGSDAEQYF

d_call: .
v_call: TRBV18
clone_size: .
j_call: TRBJ2-7
cdr3_aa: CASSPWGPVPDSYEQYF